A selection of T cell receptor beta chains follows, all from one sample in a study of CD8+CD57+ T cells in acquired aplastic anemia. MiXCR, run by TCRdb on the reads, gives a single entry per CDR3 protein. The sample lists over 150,000 distinct CDR3 sequences, about half occurring once. The sample taken for sequencing was sorted CD4+, CD8+, or CD8+CD57+ T cells (not recorded which) from PBMCs. The receptors shown here come from a human donor in good health, serving as a control. Both conserved end residues are part of each CDR3. Fields, in order: CDR3 length, clone size, D gene, V gene, J gene, CDR3 DNA, CDR3 protein. The D gene is left open where the match is weak. Size is stated for part of the rows, as once, few or many counts, or as a class when the clone is expanded.

>12|NA|NA|TRBV20-1|TRBJ1-5
TGCAGTGCTATCGGACCTAACCAGCCCCAGCGTTTT
CSAIGPNQPQRF
>14|many|NA|TRBV2|TRBJ1-5
TGTGCCAGCAGGGGTGACAGTGCGAATCAGCCCCAGCATTTT
CASRGDSANQPQHF
>13|NA|NA|TRBV19|TRBJ2-5
TGTGCCAGTAGTATTATGGGGGGAGAGACCCAGTACTTC
CASSIMGGETQYF
>16|NA|NA|TRBV30|TRBJ1-2
TGTGCCTGGAGTGTTGGGGAGCCAGGGAGTAACTATGGCTACACCTTC
CAWSVGEPGSNYGYTF
>15|many|NA|TRBV30|TRBJ1-5
TGTGCCTGGAGTATGGGACTCAGGGACAATCAGCCCCAGCATTTT
CAWSMGLRDNQPQHF
>12|NA|NA|TRBV25-1|TRBJ1-1
TGTGCCAGCATCTCCACTGGTTCAGAAGCTTTCTTT
CASISTGSEAFF
>13|NA|NA|TRBV10-3|TRBJ1-6
TGTGCCAGCAGTTTATGGGGTAGAGGGCCCCTCCACTTT
CASSLWGRGPLHF
>15|many|TRBD1|TRBV10-3|TRBJ1-5
TGTGCCATCAGTGACCCGGGACAGGGCAATCAGCCCCAGCATTTT
CAISDPGQGNQPQHF
>15|NA|NA|TRBV20-1|TRBJ2-4
TGCAGTGCCCTCCGGGGAATACTAGCCAAAAACATTCAGTACTTC
CSALRGILAKNIQYF
>14|NA|NA|TRBV15|TRBJ1-1
TGTGCCACCAGCGGAGGGGAGACGAACATTGAAGCTTTCTTT
CATSGGETNIEAFF
>15|few|TRBD1|TRBV7-2|TRBJ1-6
TGTGCCAGCAGCTTAGTAGGGGGCGTGAATTCACCCCTCCACTTT
CASSLVGGVNSPLHF
>14|many|NA|TRBV2|TRBJ1-5
TGTGCCAGCAGTGAGGGGGAGAGCAATCAGCCCCAGCATTTT
CASSEGESNQPQHF
>14|NA|NA|TRBV29-1|TRBJ1-4
NA
CSVGPGTTNEKLLF
>16|NA|NA|TRBV7-2|TRBJ2-2
TGTGCCAGCAGCTTAGGACTATCAGGGAAGACCGGGGAGCTGTTTTTT
CASSLGLSGKTGELFF
>14|NA|TRBD1|TRBV15|TRBJ1-2
TGTGCCACCAGCAGAGACAGGGGGAGCTATGGCTACACCTTC
CATSRDRGSYGYTF
>13|once|NA|TRBV29-1|TRBJ1-1
TGCAGCGTTGTGGCAGGGGAATACACTGAAGCTTTCTTT
CSVVAGEYTEAFF
>15|few|NA|TRBV30|TRBJ1-5
TGTGCCTGGAGTACCACAGGGTTAAGCAATCAGCCCCAGCATTTT
CAWSTTGLSNQPQHF
>15|many|NA|TRBV6-5|TRBJ1-2
TGTGCCAGCAGTTACGCAACTATGGGGGACTATGGCTACACCTTC
CASSYATMGDYGYTF
>18|NA|NA|TRBV15|TRBJ1-1
TGTGCCACCAGCAGAGATGGCCTAGGGGCAGGGGTCGGCCCTGAAGCTTTCTTT
CATSRDGLGAGVGPEAFF
>16|NA|TRBD1|TRBV2|TRBJ2-1
TGTGCCAGCAGGGGAAGGACAGGGGCCACCTACAATGAGCAGTTCTTC
CASRGRTGATYNEQFF
>14|NA|NA|TRBV25-1|TRBJ2-7
TGTGCCAGCAGGGGTTCATGGGGGAGCCACGAGCAGTACTTC
CASRGSWGSHEQYF
>15|NA|NA|TRBV25-1|TRBJ1-5
TGTGCCAGCAGTGTCTCGGGGGCAGAAAATCAGCCCCAGCATTTT
CASSVSGAENQPQHF
>17|NA|TRBD2|TRBV12-3/TRBV12-4|TRBJ2-7
TGTGCCAGCAGCCGACCGGCGAGCGGGGGGGCGTCCTACGAGCAGTACTTC
CASSRPASGGASYEQYF
>13|NA|TRBD1|TRBV19|TRBJ2-7
TGTGCCAGTAGTCAACAGGGGGGCTACGAGCAGCACTTC
CASSQQGGYEQHF
>14|NA|TRBD2|TRBV15|TRBJ2-3
TGTGCCACCAGCATAGCGGGGGGCACAGATACGCAGTATTTT
CATSIAGGTDTQYF
>16|NA|NA|TRBV7-2|TRBJ2-2
TGTGCCAGCAGCTTAAACTCGGCAGGGATGACCGGGGAGCTGTTTTTT
CASSLNSAGMTGELFF
>12|many|NA|TRBV7-8|TRBJ2-2
TGTGCCAGCAGCTCAGGGGTCGGGGAGCTGTTTTTT
CASSSGVGELFF
>13|many|TRBD1|TRBV6-5|TRBJ1-6
TGTGCCAGCCGGGACAGTGGAAATTCACCCCTCCACTTT
CASRDSGNSPLHF
>14|many|NA|TRBV20-1|TRBJ1-6
TGCAGTGCTAGAGATCTGAAGGGGTTTTCACCCCTCCACTTT
CSARDLKGFSPLHF
>14|few|TRBD1|TRBV20-1|TRBJ2-7
TGCAGTGCTAGAGGTCGGGGACAGTTGTACGAGCAGTACTTC
CSARGRGQLYEQYF
>15|once|TRBD2|TRBV10-1|TRBJ2-7
TGTGCCAGCAGTTACGTTGCGGGAGGGACCTACGAGCAGTACTTC
CASSYVAGGTYEQYF
>11|few|NA|TRBV20-1|TRBJ2-5
TGCAGTGCTAGCCGGAAAGAGACCCAGTACTTC
CSASRKETQYF
>15|many|NA|TRBV12-3/TRBV12-4|TRBJ1-2
TGTGCCAGCAGTTTAGATCAGGGTATGGGTTATGGCTACACCTTC
CASSLDQGMGYGYTF
>15|few|NA|TRBV10-3|TRBJ1-1
TGTGCCATCAGTGGCCAAGGGACCGTGGGGACTGAAGCTTTCTTT
CAISGQGTVGTEAFF
>17|many|NA|TRBV6-6|TRBJ1-6
TGTGCCAGCAGCAACCGACAAGGGACGGGTGAGAATTCACCCCTCCACTTT
CASSNRQGTGENSPLHF
>14|many|TRBD1|TRBV27|TRBJ1-6
TGTGCCAGCAGTTTTTGGGACAGGGGTTCACCCCTCCACTTT
CASSFWDRGSPLHF
>17|NA|NA|TRBV6-5|TRBJ1-6
TGTGCCAGCAGGTTGGTACCGTCGACAGATCTTAATTCACCCCTCCACTTT
CASRLVPSTDLNSPLHF
>11|NA|NA|TRBV7-8|TRBJ2-5
TGTGCCAGCAGCGAAGACAGGCATCAGTACTTC
CASSEDRHQYF
>14|many|NA|TRBV9|TRBJ1-1
TGTGCCAGCAGCGTATTAGGGGGTGACACTGAAGCTTTCTTT
CASSVLGGDTEAFF
>13|NA|NA|TRBV19|TRBJ2-5
TGTGCCAGTAGTCCGGGGGTCACGGAGACCCAGTACTTC
CASSPGVTETQYF
>11|NA|TRBD1|TRBV25-1|TRBJ1-1
TGTGCCAGCAGTGGGACAGGGTTGGCTTTCTTT
CASSGTGLAFF
>14|NA|NA|TRBV7-9|TRBJ1-5
TGTGCCAGCAGCCAAGTACAGGAAAATCAGCCCCAGCATTTT
CASSQVQENQPQHF
>15|many|NA|TRBV19|TRBJ2-3
TGTGCCAGTGGTTCCGGGGGGCCCGCGGAAGATACGCAGTATTTT
CASGSGGPAEDTQYF
>13|NA|NA|TRBV19|TRBJ1-6
TGTGCCAGTAGTATTAGCAGGGGTTCACCCCTCCACTTT
CASSISRGSPLHF
>19|NA|NA|TRBV5-6|TRBJ2-2
TGTGCCAGCAGCTTGTGGGATTCGCGGGATTGGGTGAACACCGGGGAGCTGTTTTTT
CASSLWDSRDWVNTGELFF
>18|NA|NA|TRBV5-1|TRBJ1-1
TGCGCCAGCAGCTTGAGGCAGGGAACTAATGAAAAAGGTACTAAAGCTTTCTTT
CASSLRQGTNEKGTKAFF
>14|NA|NA|TRBV5-1|TRBJ2-3
TGCGCCAGCAGCAGGGAAACAGGGTTTGATACGCAGTATTTT
CASSRETGFDTQYF
>15|NA|NA|TRBV7-9|TRBJ2-7
TGTGCCAGCAGCCTGGGGGGAGTCGACTCCTACGAGCAGTACTTC
CASSLGGVDSYEQYF
>14|few|NA|TRBV7-9|TRBJ1-2
TGTGCCAGCAGCTCGGGACATGTTAACTATGGCTACACCTTC
CASSSGHVNYGYTF
>13|NA|NA|TRBV20-1|TRBJ2-7
TGCAGTGCTAAGGGGGGGAGGACCTACGAGCAGTACTTC
CSAKGGRTYEQYF
>15|NA|NA|TRBV27|TRBJ2-1
TGTGCCAGCAAGAGTATTAGGACAGAGCGCAATGAGCAGTTCTTC
CASKSIRTERNEQFF
>13|NA|NA|TRBV15|TRBJ2-5
TGTGCCACGACGCGGGGACTCCAAGAGACCCAGTACTTC
CATTRGLQETQYF
>19|NA|TRBD1|TRBV10-2|TRBJ2-3
TGTGCCAGCAGATCCGCCGGACAGGACAACTCTGGAAACACAGATACGCAGTATTTT
CASRSAGQDNSGNTDTQYF
>15|many|TRBD1|TRBV20-1|TRBJ1-5
TGCAGTGCTAGACAGGGGGGTAGGCCGGATCAGCCCCAGCATTTT
CSARQGGRPDQPQHF
>15|many|NA|TRBV11-1|TRBJ2-3
TGTGCCAGCAGCTTCAGGGGGGAAAGGACAGATACGCAGTATTTT
CASSFRGERTDTQYF